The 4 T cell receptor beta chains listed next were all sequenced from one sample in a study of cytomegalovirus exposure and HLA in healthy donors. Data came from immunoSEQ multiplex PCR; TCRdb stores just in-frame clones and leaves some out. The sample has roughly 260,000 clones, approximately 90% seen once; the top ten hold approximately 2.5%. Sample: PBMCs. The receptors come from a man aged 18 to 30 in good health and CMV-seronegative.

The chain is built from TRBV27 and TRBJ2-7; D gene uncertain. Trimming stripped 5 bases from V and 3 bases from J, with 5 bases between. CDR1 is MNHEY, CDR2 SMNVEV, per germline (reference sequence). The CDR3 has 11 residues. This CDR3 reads CASSQNYEQYF. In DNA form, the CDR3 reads TGTGCCAGCAGTCAGAACTACGAGCAGTACTTC.

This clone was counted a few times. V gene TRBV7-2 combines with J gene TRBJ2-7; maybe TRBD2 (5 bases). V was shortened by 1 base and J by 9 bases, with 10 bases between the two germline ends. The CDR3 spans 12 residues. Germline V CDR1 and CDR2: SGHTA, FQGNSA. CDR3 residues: CASSLVGVMQYF. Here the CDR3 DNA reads TGTGCCAGCAGCTTAGTGGGAGTTATGCAGTACTTC.

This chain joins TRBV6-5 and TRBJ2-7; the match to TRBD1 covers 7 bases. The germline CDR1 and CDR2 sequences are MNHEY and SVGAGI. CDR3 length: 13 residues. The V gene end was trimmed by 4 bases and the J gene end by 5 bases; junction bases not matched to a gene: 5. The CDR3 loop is CASSLQGFNEQYF. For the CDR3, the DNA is TGTGCCAGCAGTTTACAGGGGTTCAACGAGCAGTACTTC.

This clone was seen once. The CDR3 coding sequence is TGTGCCATCAGTGAGTCGGGCGCGGAGACCCAGTACTTC. Translated: CAISESGAETQYF. The rearrangement joins TRBV10-3 to TRBJ2-5; D is undetermined. The CDR3 sequence is 13 residues long. CDR1 is ENHRY and CDR2 is SYGVKD in the germline V gene. With 0 bases removed from V and 5 bases from J, the gap between germline ends came to 7 bases.